Listed here are 31 T cell receptor beta chains from one sample, sequenced in a study of shared clonotypes between healthy human individuals. Generated by immunoSEQ multiplex PCR, the TCRdb table keeps only in-frame clones and is missing some. The sample holds some 2,400,000 clones, 90% to 96% seen once. Sequenced input: naive CD4+ T cells sorted from blood. Subset indicated: CD45RA+ positively selected. These receptors all come from a man in his late teens or twenties in good health.

The chain links TRBV6-5 to TRBJ2-3, with 9 bases identical to TRBD1. The CDR3 totals 16 residues. Trimming at V came to 4 bases and at J to 0 bases, leaving 5 bases not matched to a gene. The germline V gene has CDR1 MNHEY and CDR2 SVGAGI. The CDR3 DNA reads as TGTGCCAGCAGTTCCCGGGACAGGGTTAGCACAGATACGCAGTATTTT. It codes for CASSSRDRVSTDTQYF.

V usage is TRBV27 and J usage is TRBJ2-7; weak D call: TRBD2 (6 bases). Deletions cut 6 bases from V and 6 bases from J, with 18 bases between. CDR3 length: 14 residues. Looked up from germline, CDR1 is MNHEY and CDR2 is SMNVEV (reference sequence). The CDR3 bases are TGTGCCAGCAGACCGGGACGGGGGAACGGCGAGCAGTACTTC. It encodes CASRPGRGNGEQYF.

This clone was observed a single time. One end of the junction does not line up with germline, which may come from a read error. This sequence joins TRBV7-7 and TRBJ2-3; possible D gene TRBD2, 5 bases. CDR3 size: 14 residues. CDR1 and CDR2 from the germline V gene are SSHAT and FNYEAQ (reference sequence). CDR3 sequence reads: CASSSLDHTDTQYF. The CDR3 nucleotides are TGTGCTAGCAGCTCACTAGATCACACAGATACGCAGTATTTT.

The gene calls are TRBV27 and TRBJ2-2; D call uncertain. V lost 6 bases and J lost 1, with 12 bases in between. Germline V gives CDR1 MNHEY, CDR2 SMNVEV (reference sequence). The CDR3 contains 15 residues. CDR3 amino acids: CASSLGLGNTGELFF. The CDR3 coding sequence is TGTGCCAGCAGCCTGGGTTTGGGGAACACCGGGGAGCTGTTTTTT.

This CDR3 reads CASSLVAGRETQYF. CDR3 nucleotide sequence: TGTGCCAGCAGCTTGGTGGCAGGGAGGGAGACCCAGTACTTC. V gene TRBV7-9 combines with J gene TRBJ2-5; perhaps TRBD2 as D (6 bases). This CDR3 has 14 amino acids. Germline V gives CDR1 SEHNR, CDR2 FQNEAQ (reference sequence). Trimming shortened V by 3 bases and J by 5 bases, and 13 bases separated the two germline ends.

This sequence joins TRBV7-2 and TRBJ1-6; D uncertain. CDR1 and CDR2 from the germline V gene are SGHTA and FQGNSA. Trimming shortened V by 1 base and J by 6 bases, and 10 bases separated the two germline ends. This CDR3 is built from 15 residues. The CDR3 DNA follows: TGTGCCAGCAGCTTAGAGGCTGGTACTAATTCACCCCTCCACTTT. Protein sequence: CASSLEAGTNSPLHF. Drawing the rest from reference TRBV7-2 and TRBJ1-6, the complete variable domain is GAGVSQSPSNKVTEKGKDVELRCDPISGHTALYWYRQSLGQGLEFLIYFQGNSAPDKSGLPSDRFSAERTGGSVSTLTIQRTQQEDSAVYLCASSLEAGTNSPLHFGNGTRLTVT.

The chain carries TRBV30 and TRBJ1-3, with TRBD1 matching over 8 bases. CDR3 size: 13 residues. With 5 bases clipped from V and 4 bases from J, the junction kept 4 bases outside the gene matches. Germline V gene lookup returns CDR1 GTSNPN and CDR2 SVGIG (reference sequence). The CDR3 coding sequence is TGTGCCTGGCAGACAGGGGTAGGAAACACCATATATTTT. It is translated as CAWQTGVGNTIYF.

The gene calls are TRBV5-1 and TRBJ1-2, with TRBD1 identical over 9 bases. CDR3 length: 13 residues. Per germline, CDR1 SGHRS and CDR2 YFSETQ. The ends lost 6 bases at V and 1 base at J; junction bases unmatched: 1. The CDR3 bases are TGCGCCAGCACGGGACAGGGTAACTATGGCTACACCTTC. Encoded protein: CASTGQGNYGYTF.

The chain carries TRBV5-1 and TRBJ2-2; D remains unclear. V was pared by 1 base and J by 1 base, with 8 bases between. Germline V CDR1 and CDR2: SGHRS, YFSETQ. CDR3 size: 15 residues. CDR3 residues: CASSLLQQNTGELFF. CDR3 in DNA: TGCGCCAGCAGCTTGTTACAGCAGAACACCGGGGAGCTGTTTTTT.

The rearrangement links TRBV30 to TRBJ2-2; weak D call: TRBD1 (5 bases). Trimming removed 0 bases at V and 4 bases at J, with 9 bases between. The germline V gene encodes CDR1 GTSNPN and CDR2 SVGIG (reference sequence). The CDR3 totals 14 residues. This CDR3 reads CAWSVGVGTGELFF. The CDR3 bases are TGTGCCTGGAGTGTAGGGGTGGGCACCGGGGAGCTGTTTTTT.

The rearrangement joins TRBV29-1 to TRBJ2-7; no firm D call. The germline gives CDR1 SQVTM, CDR2 ANQGSEA. This CDR3 spans 11 amino acids. V lost 4 bases to trimming and J lost 3 bases, with 7 bases between them. CDR3 amino acids: CSVGENYEQYF. DNA of the CDR3: TGCAGCGTTGGCGAAAACTACGAGCAGTACTTC.

The chain combines TRBV28 with TRBJ2-7, with 10 nucleotides matching TRBD1. Germline V lookup: CDR1 MDHEN, CDR2 SYDVKM. V shed 7 bases and J 3 bases; nucleotides not matched to a gene: 6. This CDR3 has 14 amino acids. The CDR3 nucleotides read TGTGCCAGCACCGCTAGGGACAGGGGCTACGAGCAGTACTTC. It translates to CASTARDRGYEQYF.

This chain connects TRBV6-5 to TRBJ1-3; D is unclear. The V and J ends lost 8 bases and 0 bases respectively, with 14 bases between them. There are 15 residues in the CDR3. Germline assignment: CDR1 MNHEY and CDR2 SVGAGI. The CDR3 is CASRSGGYSGNTIYF. For the CDR3, the DNA is TGTGCCAGCCGCTCAGGCGGCTACTCTGGAAACACCATATATTTT.

The count of this clone is one. The chain joins TRBV27 to TRBJ2-4, with a weak D call TRBD2 (6 bases). The germline V gene encodes CDR1 MNHEY and CDR2 SMNVEV (reference sequence). This CDR3 contains 14 residues. Trimming cost V 6 bases and J 4 bases, with 13 bases left between them. In DNA, the CDR3 is TGTGCCAGCAGGGTCGGGACTGCAAAAAACATTCAGTACTTC. Amino acid sequence: CASRVGTAKNIQYF.

CDR3 sequence: CASSLSQGREQYF. DNA of the CDR3: TGCGCCAGCAGCTTGTCCCAGGGGCGCGAGCAGTACTTC. The J gene is TRBJ2-7, the V gene TRBV5-1; TRBD1 might be the D (6 bases). Germline V gene sequence: CDR1 SGHRS, CDR2 YFSETQ. The CDR3 sequence is 13 residues long. V was pared by 1 base and J by 6 bases, with 11 bases between.

This chain links TRBV5-6 with TRBJ1-6, with a possible D match to TRBD1 (5 bases). Germline CDR1 SGHDT, CDR2 YYEEEE. Trimming left V 0 bases short and J 7 bases short, with 11 bases between. The CDR3 has 15 amino acids. CDR3 amino acids: CASSLEGVGNSPLHF. In DNA form, the CDR3 reads TGTGCCAGCAGCTTGGAAGGGGTAGGGAATTCACCCCTCCACTTT.

J is TRBJ1-2 and V is TRBV30; TRBD1 matches at 8 bases. The CDR3 is made up of 14 amino acids. From germline, CDR1 is GTSNPN and CDR2 SVGIG (reference sequence). V shed 4 bases and J 4 bases; nucleotides not matched to a gene: 8. The CDR3 region is CAWTGQGKIYGYTF. The CDR3 DNA reads TGTGCCTGGACCGGACAGGGTAAAATCTATGGCTACACCTTC.

This rearrangement joins TRBV9 to TRBJ2-1, with a tentative D call TRBD2 (5 bases). Per the germline V gene, CDR1 is SGDLS and CDR2 is YYNGEE. Trimming pared 0 bases from V and 0 bases from J, leaving 19 bases between. This CDR3 comprises 19 residues. CDR3 loop: CASSVGAGLATSSYNEQFF. DNA of the CDR3: TGTGCCAGCAGCGTAGGGGCAGGTCTTGCTACTAGCTCCTACAATGAGCAGTTCTTC.

This chain joins TRBV2 and TRBJ1-5; D unclear. Per the germline V gene, CDR1 is SNHLY and CDR2 is FYNNEI. Trimming cost V 7 bases and J 3 bases, with 10 bases left between them. The CDR3 contains 13 residues. CDR3 sequence reads: CASNQIYNQPQHF. The DNA of the CDR3 is TGTGCCAGCAACCAAATCTACAATCAGCCCCAGCATTTT. Complete variable domain (other parts from reference TRBV2 and TRBJ1-5): EPEVTQTPSHQVTQMGQEVILRCVPISNHLYFYWYRQILGQKVEFLVSFYNNEISEKSEIFDDQFSVERPDGSNFTLKIRSTKLEDSAMYFCASNQIYNQPQHFGDGTRLSIL.

V is TRBV2 and J is TRBJ2-7; TRBD1 matches 8 bases. The length of the CDR3 is 15 residues. Trimming at V came to 5 bases and at J to 2 bases, leaving 8 bases not matched to a gene. Germline V gives CDR1 SNHLY, CDR2 FYNNEI. This CDR3 is CASSPGTGGTYEQYF. In DNA, the CDR3 is TGTGCCAGCAGTCCCGGGACAGGAGGGACCTACGAGCAGTACTTC.

This rearrangement joins TRBV5-1 to TRBJ2-5; 7 bases align to TRBD2. Germline V gene sequence: CDR1 SGHRS, CDR2 YFSETQ. This CDR3 has 16 residues. With 0 bases clipped from V and 1 base from J, the junction kept 6 bases outside the gene matches. CDR3 protein: CASSLDSGLGQETQYF. The CDR3 nucleotides read TGCGCCAGCAGCTTGGATTCCGGACTAGGCCAAGAGACCCAGTACTTC.

This chain links TRBV28 with TRBJ1-1, with TRBD1 matching over 8 bases. The CDR3 spans 14 residues. The V and J ends lost 6 bases and 3 bases, in that order; junction bases with no gene match: 6. CDR1 MDHEN and CDR2 SYDVKM come from the germline V gene. CDR3 in amino acids: CASSAGGWDTEAFF. Here the CDR3 DNA reads TGTGCCAGCAGCGCAGGGGGCTGGGACACTGAAGCTTTCTTT.

The chain couples TRBV6-5 to TRBJ1-1, with 8 positions matching TRBD1. The CDR3 extends over 12 amino acids. Germline values: CDR1 MNHEY, CDR2 SVGAGI. The trim removed 0 bases at V and 12 bases at J, leaving 3 bases unmatched. The CDR3 DNA sequence: TGTGCCAGCAGTTACTCGACAGGGGTATCTTTCTTT. Amino acid sequence: CASSYSTGVSFF.

The chain uses TRBV5-4 and TRBJ1-2, with 10 bases that match TRBD1. With V trimmed by 4 bases and J by 2 bases, 8 bases remained unmatched. CDR1 is SGHNT and CDR2 is YYREEE in the germline V gene (reference sequence). The CDR3 runs 16 residues. The CDR3 protein is CASSPTPGQGNYGYTF. The CDR3 nucleotides are TGTGCCAGCAGCCCAACCCCGGGACAGGGGAACTATGGCTACACCTTC.

The chain links TRBV30 to TRBJ1-1; D possibly corresponds to TRBD1 (5 bases). Germline loops: CDR1 GTSNPN, CDR2 SVGIG (reference sequence). The CDR3 spans 14 residues. The V end was cut by 4 bases, the J end by 1 base, with 13 bases between. DNA for the CDR3: TGTGCCTGGATGTGGGGCAGCGGGAACACTGAAGCTTTCTTT. Its translation is CAWMWGSGNTEAFF.

The rearrangement uses TRBV2 and TRBJ2-5; 10 bases are shared with TRBD1. J lost 5 bases, V lost 0 bases, and 3 bases had no gene match. The CDR3 spans 15 residues. CDR1 and CDR2 from the germline V gene are SNHLY and FYNNEI. DNA for the CDR3: TGTGCCAGCAGTGAAGCGCGGACAGGGGGGGAGACCCAGTACTTC. Its translation is CASSEARTGGETQYF.

In regard to this clone: The sample carries other DNA sequences with the same CDR3. The rearrangement links TRBV4-1 to TRBJ2-3, with 10 bases aligning to TRBD2. The CDR3 has 16 amino acids. From germline, CDR1 is MGHRA and CDR2 YSYEKL. V shed 1 base and J 2 bases; nucleotides not matched to a gene: 3. The chain's CDR3 is CASSQVLAGVTDTQYF. The CDR3 region has the DNA TGCGCCAGCAGCCAAGTCCTAGCGGGAGTCACAGATACGCAGTATTTT.

Concerning this clone itself: Other DNA sequences from this sample encode an identical CDR3 as well. V gene TRBV6-5 combines with J gene TRBJ2-7; the D gene is possibly TRBD2 (5 bases). This CDR3 is built from 11 residues. Deletions cut 8 bases from V and 3 bases from J, with 8 bases between. CDR1 MNHEY and CDR2 SVGAGI come from the germline V gene. The CDR3 protein is CASGRDYEQYF. Written as DNA, the CDR3 is TGTGCCAGCGGGAGAGACTACGAGCAGTACTTC.

V gene TRBV7-9 combines with J gene TRBJ2-5, with D perhaps matching TRBD2 (6 bases). Germline loops: CDR1 SEHNR, CDR2 FQNEAQ (reference sequence). The CDR3 sequence is 15 residues long. V lost 5 bases and J lost 0, with 13 bases in between. The CDR3 sequence is CASSPGGSNQETQYF. The DNA of the CDR3 is TGTGCCAGCAGCCCTGGGGGGTCGAACCAAGAGACCCAGTACTTC.

The chain carries TRBV10-1 and TRBJ1-5; a possible D gene is TRBD1 (6 bases). The length of the CDR3 is 21 residues. CDR1 and CDR2 (germline): WNHNN, SYGVQD (reference sequence). Trimming stripped 0 bases from V and 0 bases from J, with 24 bases between. The CDR3 DNA follows: TGCGCCAGCAGTGAGTCGTGCAGGGGACCCTATTTAACCTATAGCAATCAGCCCCAGCATTTT. Amino acid sequence: CASSESCRGPYLTYSNQPQHF.

The J gene is TRBJ2-1, the V gene TRBV11-2; a possible D gene is TRBD1 (5 bases). V lost 5 bases and J lost 8, with 13 bases in between. This CDR3 contains 13 residues. Germline assignment: CDR1 SGHAT and CDR2 FQNNGV. CDR3 in amino acids: CASSIIGVDEQFF. The CDR3 bases are TGTGCCAGCAGCATAATAGGGGTCGATGAGCAGTTCTTC.